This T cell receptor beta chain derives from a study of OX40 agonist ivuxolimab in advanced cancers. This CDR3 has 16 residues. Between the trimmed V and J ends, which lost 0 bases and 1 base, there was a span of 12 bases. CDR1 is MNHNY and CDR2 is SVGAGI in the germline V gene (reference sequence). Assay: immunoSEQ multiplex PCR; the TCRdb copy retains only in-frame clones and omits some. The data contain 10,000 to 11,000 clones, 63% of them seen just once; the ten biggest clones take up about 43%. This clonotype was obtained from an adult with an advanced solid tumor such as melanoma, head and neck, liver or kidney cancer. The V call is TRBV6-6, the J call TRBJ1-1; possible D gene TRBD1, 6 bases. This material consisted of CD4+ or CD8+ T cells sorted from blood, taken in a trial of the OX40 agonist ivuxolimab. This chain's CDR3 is CASSYSWTVPNTEAFF. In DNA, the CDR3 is TGTGCCAGCAGTTACTCGTGGACAGTCCCGAACACTGAAGCTTTCTTT.